The clone carrying this TCR beta chain appeared a single time. Its antigen is currently unknown. This sample is part of a study of identifying expanded T cells in peripheral blood. General study points: Variance in clone template counts between approximately 2-week samples significantly increased with total template count across all healthy donors. About 1.2 clones differed between technical replicates, versus approximately 17 and 20 over time.

Collection occurred without any documented infections or immune events in donors. Profiling relied on immunoSEQ multiplex PCR, and the TCRdb table lists in-frame clones only, not all of them. The repertoire holds 95,000 to 100,000 clones, with around 88% as singletons. This CDR3 is built from 14 residues. The V gene lost 5 bases and the J gene lost 16 bases, with 21 bases spanning the gap. The V gene's germline CDR1 is MNHNS and CDR2 SASEGT. The sample taken for sequencing was blood. The clonotype originates from a person aged 18 to 70 in good health. This chain links TRBV6-1 with TRBJ1-6, with TRBD1 as a possible D gene (5 bases). The CDR3, as DNA: TGTGCCAGCAGTAAAATCGGACAAGACTTAATTCTCCACTTT. It is translated as CASSKIGQDLILHF.